This T cell receptor (beta chain) was identified during a study of identical twins. Findings of the study overall: Fewer insertions were carried by abundant cord blood beta clonotypes, but none was seen in memory repertoires.

In regard to this clonotype: Its antigen is still unknown.

TCRdb fed the 5' RACE reads into MiXCR, producing one record per CDR3 protein. The table has some 1,600,000 distinct CDR3 sequences, more than 30% seen once; the top ten hold more than 0.25%. Germline V gene sequence: CDR1 SGHRS, CDR2 YFSETQ. V lost 2 bases to trimming and J lost 5 bases, with 11 bases between them. The CDR3 length is 15 residues. The receptor comes from a newborn girl in good health. The chain is built from TRBV5-1 and TRBJ1-6; tentative D call: TRBD1 (5 bases). The sample consisted of cord blood. The CDR3 sequence is CASSFQGRDNSPLHF. The CDR3 DNA reads as TGCGCCAGCAGCTTCCAGGGCAGAGATAATTCACCCCTCCACTTT.